Below, 24 T cell receptor beta chains from the same sample are listed, as sequenced in a study of OX40 agonist ivuxolimab in advanced cancers. Library creation used the immunoSEQ multiplex PCR assay. In its TCRdb copy, this immuneACCESS table keeps in-frame sequences only and misses some clones. Where compared with another copy, unresolved V genes explain less than half of these, and the others have no known cause. The sample contains roughly 46,000 clones, roughly 90% of them found a single time. 12% of the sample goes to the ten largest clones. Specimen: CD4+ or CD8+ T cells sorted from blood, collected in a trial of the OX40 agonist ivuxolimab. Every receptor here comes from an adult with an advanced solid tumor such as melanoma, head and neck, liver or kidney cancer.

V gene TRBV30 combines with J gene TRBJ2-1, with TRBD2 matching 9 bases. The trim removed 1 base at V and 8 bases at J, leaving 6 bases unmatched. This CDR3 has 14 residues. CDR1 is GTSNPN, CDR2 SVGIG, per germline (reference sequence). CDR3 bases: TGTGCCTGGAGTGCTAGCGGGATCGACGATGAGCAGTTCTTC. Translating gives CAWSASGIDDEQFF.

CDR3 amino acids: CASSLEVGELFF. CDR3 DNA: TGTGCCAGCAGCTTAGAAGTCGGGGAGCTGTTTTTT. This chain links TRBV7-8 with TRBJ2-2, with unresolved D. This CDR3 region has 12 residues. V lost 1 base, J lost 7 bases, and 4 bases lay in between. Germline V gene data show CDR1 as SGHVS and CDR2 as FQNEAQ. Full variable domain (rest looked up from reference TRBV7-8 and TRBJ2-2): GAGVSQSPRYKVAKRGQDVALRCDPISGHVSLFWYQQALGQGPEFLTYFQNEAQLDKSGLPSDRFFAERPEGSVSTLKIQRTQQEDSAVYLCASSLEVGELFFGEGSRLTVL.

J is TRBJ2-3 and V is TRBV7-6; D not resolved. This CDR3 spans 13 amino acids. V lost 4 bases and J 0 bases, leaving 5 bases between the germline ends. The germline gives CDR1 SGHVS, CDR2 FNYEAQ. The CDR3 DNA sequence: TGTGCCAGCAGCTACACTAGCACAGATACGCAGTATTTT. It specifies CASSYTSTDTQYF.

V usage is TRBV27 and J usage is TRBJ1-4; D is unclear. Germline V gives CDR1 MNHEY, CDR2 SMNVEV (reference sequence). CDR3 length: 14 amino acids. V lost 8 bases and J 2 bases, leaving 12 bases between the germline ends. CDR3 sequence (DNA): TGTGCCAGCGGATCCCTTCCGACTAATGAAAAACTGTTTTTT. Protein: CASGSLPTNEKLFF.

The chain uses TRBV9 and TRBJ2-1, with D tentatively TRBD2 (5 bases). Trimming shortened V by 3 bases and J by 0 bases, and 13 bases separated the two germline ends. The CDR3 has 16 amino acids. CDR1 SGDLS and CDR2 YYNGEE come from the germline V gene. CDR3 sequence: CASSERAVSSYNEQFF. The CDR3, as DNA: TGTGCCAGCAGCGAGAGGGCAGTGAGCTCCTACAATGAGCAGTTCTTC.

In nucleotides, the CDR3 is TGTGCCAGCAGCTGGACAGCTTCATATTTAAAGAACACTGAAGCTTTCTTT. Its translation: CASSWTASYLKNTEAFF. The chain links TRBV28 to TRBJ1-1; a weak D match, TRBD1 (6 bases). Trimming removed 6 bases at V and 1 base at J, with 21 bases between. Germline assignment: CDR1 MDHEN and CDR2 SYDVKM. The CDR3 is 17 amino acids.

This chain links TRBV12-5 with TRBJ1-2; 7 nucleotides line up with TRBD1. CDR1 LGHNT and CDR2 FRNRAP come from the germline V gene. The J segment lost 4 bases and the V segment lost 6 bases, leaving 8 bases of the junction unmatched. The CDR3 totals 14 residues. The CDR3 loop is CASGPGTESYGYTF. Here the CDR3 DNA reads TGTGCTAGTGGCCCCGGGACAGAGAGCTATGGCTACACCTTC.

The gene calls are TRBV29-1 and TRBJ2-7; no clear D gene. Germline CDR1 and CDR2: SQVTM and ANQGSEA. Trimming pared 4 bases from V and 7 bases from J, leaving 8 bases between. The CDR3 contains 10 residues. The CDR3 is CSVVDWEQYF. The CDR3 DNA reads TGCAGCGTTGTTGATTGGGAGCAGTACTTC.

The V and J genes are TRBV9 and TRBJ2-7, with D maybe TRBD2 (6 bases). The CDR3 contains 16 residues. V shed 2 bases and J shed 0 bases, with 15 bases lying between them. The germline V gene has CDR1 SGDLS and CDR2 YYNGEE. CDR3 loop: CASSVSGGASSYEQYF. In DNA form, the CDR3 reads TGTGCCAGCAGCGTCAGCGGCGGGGCGAGCTCCTACGAGCAGTACTTC.

This rearrangement joins TRBV28 to TRBJ2-7, with a tentative D call TRBD1 (5 bases). The CDR3 spans 13 residues. The ends were cut back, 3 bases at V and 2 bases at J, with 8 bases in the middle. The germline V gene has CDR1 MDHEN and CDR2 SYDVKM. For the CDR3, the DNA is TGTGCCAGCAGTTTGGGCAGGGCCTACGAGCAGTACTTC. Amino acid sequence: CASSLGRAYEQYF. Variable domain in full (rest from reference TRBV28 and TRBJ2-7): DVKVTQSSRYLVKRTGEKVFLECVQDMDHENMFWYRQDPGLGLRLIYFSYDVKMKEKGDIPEGYSVSREKKERFSLILESASTNQTSMYLCASSLGRAYEQYFGPGTRLTVT.

The genes are TRBV4-1 and TRBJ1-3; D possibly corresponds to TRBD1 (5 bases). The V and J ends lost 6 bases and 2 bases respectively, with 11 bases between them. This CDR3 is 14 amino acids long. The germline gives CDR1 MGHRA, CDR2 YSYEKL. The CDR3: CASRGSGTGNTIYF. DNA of the CDR3: TGCGCCAGCAGGGGATCAGGGACTGGAAACACCATATATTTT.

The chain links TRBV7-6 to TRBJ2-7; TRBD1 aligns across 8 bases. With V trimmed by 5 bases and J by 0 bases, 3 bases remained unmatched. Per germline, CDR1 SGHVS and CDR2 FNYEAQ. This CDR3 comprises 14 residues. The CDR3 sequence: CASSPDRGSYEQYF. In nucleotides, the CDR3 is TGTGCCAGCAGCCCCGACAGGGGCTCCTACGAGCAGTACTTC.

The chain is built from TRBV9 and TRBJ2-7; D not resolved. V lost 3 bases to trimming and J lost 0 bases, with 16 bases between them. Per germline, CDR1 SGDLS and CDR2 YYNGEE. CDR3 length: 16 residues. CDR3 region: CASSGNSLAPSYEQYF. CDR3 nucleotides: TGTGCCAGCAGCGGTAATTCTTTAGCCCCCTCCTACGAGCAGTACTTC.

The chain couples TRBV7-3 to TRBJ2-5; TRBD1 aligns across 7 bases. CDR1 is SGHTA and CDR2 is FQGTGA in the germline V gene. The trim removed 4 bases at V and 5 bases at J, leaving 10 bases unmatched. CDR3 size: 15 residues. The CDR3: CASSSLVGGRETQYF. CDR3 sequence (DNA): TGTGCCAGCAGCTCCCTCGTAGGGGGCCGGGAGACCCAGTACTTC.

The rearrangement uses TRBV10-3 and TRBJ2-1, with TRBD1 identical over 8 bases. In germline, CDR1 is ENHRY, CDR2 SYGVKD. V dropped 0 bases and J dropped 2; count of bases not matched to a gene: 3. There are 16 residues in the CDR3. The CDR3 here is CAISESTGDPYNEQFF. The CDR3 coding sequence is TGTGCCATCAGTGAGTCGACAGGGGACCCCTACAATGAGCAGTTCTTC.

The chain is built from TRBV10-3 and TRBJ2-5; D may correspond to TRBD1 or TRBD2 (6 bases each). Trimming took 10 bases from V and 1 from J, leaving 22 bases between them. Germline lookup yields CDR1 ENHRY and CDR2 SYGVKD. This CDR3 comprises 16 residues. Here the CDR3 reads CASEDPAGQSQETQYF. CDR3 DNA sequence: TGTGCCAGTGAAGACCCGGCGGGACAAAGCCAAGAGACCCAGTACTTC.

This chain links TRBV30 with TRBJ2-2; unclear D gene. CDR3 length: 12 residues. Trimming pared 3 bases from V and 3 bases from J, leaving 5 bases between. Germline V lookup: CDR1 GTSNPN, CDR2 SVGIG (reference sequence). CDR3 amino acids: CAWSGDTGELFF. The CDR3 bases are TGTGCCTGGAGCGGAGACACCGGGGAGCTGTTTTTT.

V is TRBV19 and J is TRBJ2-6, with D hard to call. Germline CDR1 and CDR2: LNHDA and SQIVND (reference sequence). The CDR3 runs 14 residues. The ends were cut back, 3 bases at V and 0 bases at J, with 3 bases in the middle. This CDR3 is CASSIASGANVLTF. The CDR3 DNA is TGTGCCAGTAGTATCGCCTCTGGGGCCAACGTCCTGACTTTC. The whole variable domain, remainder taken from reference TRBV19 and TRBJ2-6, is DGGITQSPKYLFRKEGQNVTLSCEQNLNHDAMYWYRQDPGQGLRLIYYSQIVNDFQKGDIAEGYSVSREKKESFPLTVTSAQKNPTAFYLCASSIASGANVLTFGAGSRLTVL.

V usage is TRBV14 and J usage is TRBJ2-3, with D unresolved. Germline assignment: CDR1 SGHDN and CDR2 FVKESK. V was trimmed by 1 base and J by 11 bases, leaving 10 bases between them. The CDR3 has 12 residues. The CDR3 sequence is CASSQASVRQYF. In nucleotides, the CDR3 is TGTGCCAGCAGCCAAGCGTCGGTTAGGCAGTATTTT.

The gene calls are TRBV4-3 and TRBJ1-1; a weak D match, TRBD1 (5 bases). The CDR3 spans 13 residues. The V and J ends lost 2 bases and 4 bases respectively, with 8 bases between them. Germline values: CDR1 LGHNA, CDR2 YSLEER. This CDR3 is CASSQQGPTEAFF. The CDR3 DNA follows: TGCGCCAGCAGCCAACAGGGTCCCACTGAAGCTTTCTTT.

The chain couples TRBV19 to TRBJ1-1; 8 bases are a match to TRBD1. Germline V gene lookup returns CDR1 LNHDA and CDR2 SQIVND (reference sequence). This CDR3 contains 12 residues. J gave up 8 bases and V 6 bases, and 5 bases lay outside the gene matches. In DNA form, the CDR3 reads TGTGCCAGTAGATTCGGACAGGGCGAAGCTTTCTTT. Translation: CASRFGQGEAFF.

By proportion, this clone is medium-sized (0.01 to 0.1%). The identical CDR3 is also encoded by other nucleotide sequences in the sample. This rearrangement joins TRBV7-8 to TRBJ2-7; D unclear. CDR1 SGHVS and CDR2 FQNEAQ come from the germline V gene. Deletions cut 1 base from V and 2 bases from J, with 9 bases between. The CDR3 loop spans 14 amino acids. CDR3 nucleotides: TGTGCCAGCAGCTTAGACAGAGCTGCCTACGAGCAGTACTTC. Residues: CASSLDRAAYEQYF.

This rearrangement joins TRBV4-1 to TRBJ1-5; 8 bases fit TRBD1. The trim removed 4 bases at V and 3 bases at J, leaving 11 bases unmatched. Germline V CDR1 and CDR2: MGHRA, YSYEKL. The CDR3 covers 17 residues. The CDR3 DNA follows: TGCGCCAGCAGCCCCCAGTCTCCGACAGGGGACAATCAGCCCCAGCATTTT. It encodes CASSPQSPTGDNQPQHF.

On this clone: Germline is not matched at one junction end, which may reflect a read error. The V gene is TRBV7-2, the J gene TRBJ2-7; 7 bases are a match to TRBD1. The CDR3 is made up of 16 amino acids. Germline CDR1 is SGHTA and CDR2 is FQGNSA. CDR3 in DNA: TGCGCCAGCAGCCAAGGCCCAGGGGGATCGTCCTACGAGCAGTACTTC. Amino acid sequence: CASSQGPGGSSYEQYF.